Here is one TCR beta chain with its context. Germline V CDR1 and CDR2: GTSNPN, SVGIG (reference sequence). V lost 5 bases to trimming and J lost 7 bases; unmatched junction nucleotides: 6. This CDR3 comprises 12 residues. The data are from a study of shared clonotypes between healthy human individuals. Replicate sorted-subset PCRs were loaded with 150 to 250 ng DNA, tens of thousands of T cell genomes. The method was immunoSEQ multiplex PCR; TCRdb's version includes in-frame clones alone and lacks a portion of them. The sample consists of 2 million to 3 million clones, approximately 93% of them appearing once.

This clonotype was sampled from a man aged 18 to 29 in good health. Some clones in this sample may be carry-over from other donors' samples. The sequenced sample consisted of naive CD4+ T cells from PBMCs. Documented subset: CD45RA+ positively selected. The rearrangement uses TRBV30 and TRBJ1-2; 8 bases match TRBD1. CDR3: CAWGGQGGGYTF. The CDR3 DNA reads as TGTGCCTGGGGAGGACAGGGAGGTGGCTACACCTTC.